This T cell receptor beta chain is from a study of blood T cells in healthy people across ages. This clonotype has a count of ten or more. The authors ran a second PCR of 7 to 11 cycles using a sample-barcoded 5' primer and a J-beta primer mix. TCRdb reprocessed the 5' RACE reads with MiXCR, giving one entry per CDR3 protein. The data show roughly 700,000 distinct CDR3 sequences, roughly 30% seen once. Germline V gene lookup returns CDR1 SEHNR and CDR2 FQNEAQ (reference sequence). CDR3 length: 14 amino acids. The germline V and J ends were trimmed by 5 bases and 9 bases, with 19 bases remaining between them.

The chain joins TRBV7-9 to TRBJ2-5; weak D call: TRBD1 (6 bases). What was sequenced was blood. This clonotype was obtained from a woman aged 80 or over in good health. The CDR3 loop reads CASSPSTPPGAQYF. The CDR3 DNA is TGTGCCAGCAGCCCCTCGACCCCACCAGGGGCCCAGTACTTC.